These 11 T cell receptor beta chains share one sample of origin, sequenced in a study of cytomegalovirus exposure and HLA in healthy donors. The PCR contained 60 Vbeta and 13 Jbeta primers. Profiled with immunoSEQ multiplex PCR; TCRdb holds only in-frame clones, not every one. The sample has roughly 120,000 clones, approximately 80% seen once. Sequenced input: PBMCs. These receptors all stem from a man aged 35 to 55 in good health and CMV-seronegative.

This chain uses TRBV7-3 with TRBJ1-4; D gene unclear. Germline assignment: CDR1 SGHTA and CDR2 FQGTGA. V dropped 1 base and J dropped 0 bases, with 6 bases sitting between them. This CDR3 has 15 amino acids. CDR3 sequence reads: CASSLKAATNEKLFF. CDR3 coding DNA: TGTGCCAGCAGCTTAAAGGCGGCAACTAATGAAAAACTGTTTTTT.

The chain is built from TRBV10-3 and TRBJ1-6, with a tentative D call TRBD1 (6 bases). Germline CDR1 and CDR2: ENHRY and SYGVKD. V was pared by 8 bases and J by 9 bases, with 11 bases between. This CDR3 region has 12 residues. CDR3 sequence: CAISQGSSPLHF. The CDR3 DNA reads TGTGCCATCTCCCAGGGGAGTTCACCCCTCCACTTT.

This chain connects TRBV12-5 to TRBJ2-1, with 9 bases aligning to TRBD2. The length of the CDR3 is 14 residues. Trimming at V came to 7 bases and at J to 9 bases, leaving 10 bases not matched to a gene. The germline CDR1 and CDR2 sequences are LGHNT and FRNRAP. CDR3 loop: CASASGLAFAEQFF. CDR3 DNA sequence: TGTGCTAGTGCCTCGGGACTAGCTTTTGCTGAGCAGTTCTTC.

This clone was counted only a few times. This chain connects TRBV2 to TRBJ1-6; 8 bases are a match to TRBD1. V shed 11 bases, J shed 6 bases, and the junction held 9 bases outside the gene matches. The CDR3 runs to 14 residues. From germline, CDR1 is SNHLY and CDR2 FYNNEI. CDR3 residues: CAGQGEGGNSPLHF. CDR3 DNA sequence: TGTGCCGGACAGGGAGAGGGTGGTAATTCACCCCTCCACTTT.

This clone has just a few counts. CDR3 sequence reads: CATSKGQGSYNEQFF. DNA of the CDR3: TGTGCCACCAGCAAGGGACAGGGGAGCTACAATGAGCAGTTCTTC. The chain uses TRBV15 and TRBJ2-1; TRBD1 aligns across 10 bases. Germline CDR1 and CDR2: LNHNV and YYDKDF (reference sequence). The V and J ends lost 4 bases and 3 bases, in that order; junction bases with no gene match: 3. This CDR3 comprises 15 residues.

This chain joins TRBV7-2 and TRBJ1-2; D might be TRBD1 (6 bases). Germline-derived CDR1 and CDR2 are SGHTA and FQGNSA. This CDR3 is built from 14 residues. V gave up 1 base and J gave up 2 bases, with 8 bases separating them. CDR3 protein: CASSLDTGNYGYTF. CDR3 coding DNA: TGTGCCAGCAGCTTAGATACAGGGAACTATGGCTACACCTTC. The full variable domain, with the rest looked up from reference TRBV7-2 and TRBJ1-2, is GAGVSQSPSNKVTEKGKDVELRCDPISGHTALYWYRQSLGQGLEFLIYFQGNSAPDKSGLPSDRFSAERTGGSVSTLTIQRTQQEDSAVYLCASSLDTGNYGYTFGSGTRLTVV.

The V and J genes are TRBV5-1 and TRBJ2-2; D is possibly TRBD2 (5 bases). The ends were cut back, 3 bases at V and 7 bases at J, with 13 bases in the middle. Germline V gives CDR1 SGHRS, CDR2 YFSETQ. This CDR3 is 14 amino acids long. CDR3 amino acids: CASSSGGSGGELFF. The CDR3 region has the DNA TGCGCCAGCAGCTCAGGTGGGAGCGGCGGGGAGCTGTTTTTT.

About this clone: At one end the junction does not follow the germline gene, possibly because of a read error. The rearrangement links TRBV5-4 to TRBJ1-6, with 9 bases aligning to TRBD1. The CDR3 contains 16 residues. Germline CDR1 and CDR2: SGHNT and YYREEE (reference sequence). Here the CDR3 reads CASTLISGTGNSPLHF. DNA for the CDR3: TGTGCCAGCACCTTGATATCCGGGACAGGGAATTCACCCCTCCACTTT.

V is TRBV15 and J is TRBJ1-5; no clear D. The CDR3 is 13 residues long. Germline V lookup: CDR1 LNHNV, CDR2 YYDKDF (reference sequence). V was clipped by 0 bases and J by 9 bases, with 9 bases between them. The CDR3 sequence is CATSRDYGRPQHF. The CDR3, as DNA: TGTGCCACCAGCAGAGATTACGGTCGGCCCCAGCATTTT.

J is TRBJ2-7 and V is TRBV30, with a tentative D call TRBD1 (6 bases). The V end lost 3 bases, the J end lost 4 bases, and 13 bases lay between the germline ends. The CDR3 runs 13 residues. Looked up from germline, CDR1 is GTSNPN and CDR2 is SVGIG (reference sequence). The CDR3 region is CAWSDTGMYEQYF. The DNA for the CDR3 is TGTGCCTGGAGCGATACAGGGATGTACGAGCAGTACTTC.

The rearrangement joins TRBV11-3 to TRBJ2-3, with 8 bases that match TRBD1. CDR3 length: 15 residues. Unmatched junction bases numbered 6, after V lost 5 bases and J lost 2 bases. CDR1 is SGHNT and CDR2 is YENEEA in the germline V gene. The CDR3 loop is CASSPGQGNTDTQYF. The CDR3 region has the DNA TGTGCCAGCAGCCCCGGACAGGGTAACACAGATACGCAGTATTTT.